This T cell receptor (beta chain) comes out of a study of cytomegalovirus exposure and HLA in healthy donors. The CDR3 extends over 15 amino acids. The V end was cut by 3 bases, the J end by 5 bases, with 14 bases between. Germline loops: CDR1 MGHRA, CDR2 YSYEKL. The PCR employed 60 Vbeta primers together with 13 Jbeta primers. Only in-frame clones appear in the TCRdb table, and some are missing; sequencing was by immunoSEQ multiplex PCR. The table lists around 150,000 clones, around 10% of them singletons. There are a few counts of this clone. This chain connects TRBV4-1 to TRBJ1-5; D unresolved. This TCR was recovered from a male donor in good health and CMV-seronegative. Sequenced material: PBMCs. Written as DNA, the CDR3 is TGCGCCAGCAGCCAGTCCCCCACTGAGCATCAGCCCCAGCATTTT. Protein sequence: CASSQSPTEHQPQHF.